Shown below are 15 T cell receptor beta chains from a single sample sequenced in a study of molecular identifiers for immune sequencing clone quantification. TCRdb used MiXCR to reprocess the PCR reads, holding one entry per CDR3 protein. This sample has some 100,000 distinct CDR3 sequences, with 36% found just once. Material: naive CD8+ T cells from blood, with Jurkat cell RNA spiked in. The subset denotes: FACS-sorted CD8+CD4-CCR7+CD45RA+ naive T cells. The receptors come from a human donor in good health. Some libraries in this study had Jurkat cell RNA spiked in.

On this clonotype itself: Because the CDR3 is missing its conserved closing phenylalanine or tryptophan, this is likely a read error. The rearrangement links TRBV9 to TRBJ1-6, with unresolved D. Germline V gives CDR1 SGDLS, CDR2 YYNGEE. This CDR3 is 14 amino acids long. Trimming stripped 4 bases from V and 0 bases from J, with 5 bases between. CDR3 protein: CASSPGSYNSPLHI. The CDR3 coding sequence is TGTGCCAGCAGCCCCGGCTCCTATAATTCACCCCTCCACATT.

The J gene is TRBJ2-7, the V gene TRBV12-3 or TRBV12-4; TRBD1 aligns across 7 bases. CDR3 length: 13 residues. Trimming cost V 5 bases and J 2 bases; bases outside gene matches: 3. The CDR3 nucleotides read TGTGCCAGCAGTGAGGGACAGCCCTACGAGCAGTACTTC. Residues: CASSEGQPYEQYF.

Remarks on this clonotype: Lacking the conserved final phenylalanine or tryptophan, this CDR3 likely reflects a read error. J is TRBJ1-1 and V is TRBV28; D is unresolved. The CDR3 totals 21 residues. Between the trimmed V and J ends, which lost 7 bases and 1 base, there was a span of 34 bases. Germline CDR1 and CDR2: MDHEN and SYDVKM. The CDR3 coding sequence is TGTGCCAGCAAAGTTTCCAGGATGAGCGCGAGGTGCATGAGGGAGAACACTGAAGCTTTCTTA. This gives the protein CASKVSRMSARCMRENTEAFL.

This clonotype has a count of ten or more. The chain employs TRBV5-5 and TRBJ2-7; D might be TRBD2 (5 bases). Germline values: CDR1 SGHKS, CDR2 YYEKEE (reference sequence). The CDR3 length is 15 residues. V gave up 3 bases and J gave up 4 bases, with 17 bases separating them. CDR3 sequence: CASSWTAPGGYEQYF. DNA for the CDR3: TGTGCCAGCAGCTGGACGGCGCCAGGAGGTTACGAGCAGTACTTC.

Remarks on this clonotype: The CDR3 end shows no conserved phenylalanine or tryptophan, and so a read error is likely. The genes are TRBV20-1 and TRBJ2-1, with D unresolved. The CDR3 contains 12 residues. V was clipped by 3 bases and J by 9 bases, with 12 bases between them. Germline V gene data show CDR1 as DFQATT and CDR2 as SNEGSKA (reference sequence). The CDR3 coding sequence is TGCAGTGCTAGCCCCCCTAGACCTGAGCAGTTCATC. Protein: CSASPPRPEQFI.

This chain links TRBV12-3 or TRBV12-4 with TRBJ2-7; D is possibly TRBD1 (6 bases). This CDR3 contains 13 residues. Trimming removed 3 bases from V and 3 bases from J, with 9 bases in between. CDR3 sequence: CASSFGRGYEQYF. CDR3 bases: TGTGCCAGCAGTTTCGGCAGGGGCTACGAGCAGTACTTC.

As for this clonotype: Relative to the germline gene, one junction end is altered; a read error may explain this. The gene calls are TRBV11-2 and TRBJ2-6; tentatively, D is TRBD1 (6 bases). There are 19 residues in the CDR3. Germline V CDR1 and CDR2: SGHAT, FQNNGV. This CDR3 is CVSSFVRGTRDSGANVLTF. The CDR3, as DNA: TGTGTCAGCAGCTTTGTTAGGGGGACACGAGATTCTGGGGCCAACGTCCTGACTTTC.

In this sample, this clonotype turned up once. This may be a read error, as it is one base from a much larger clone. J is TRBJ2-6 and V is TRBV6-6; D unresolved. The ends were cut back, 4 bases at V and 1 base at J, with 17 bases in the middle. This CDR3 spans 18 amino acids. Germline values: CDR1 MNHNY, CDR2 SVGAGI (reference sequence). The CDR3 loop reads CASSSFDKGGSGANVLTF. Here the CDR3 DNA reads TGTGCCAGCAGTTCATTCGACAAGGGTGGTTCTGGGGCCAACGTCCTGACTTTC.

Concerning this clonotype: This may stem from a read error, because a much larger clone lies one nucleotide away. The V call is TRBV4-3, the J call TRBJ2-3; weak D call: TRBD1 (5 bases). CDR3 size: 13 residues. Germline loops: CDR1 LGHNA, CDR2 YSLEER. CDR3 nucleotides: TGCGCCAGCAGCCAGGGGCTTCGGATCACGCAGAATTTT. Amino acids: CASSQGLRITQNF.

This clonotype was seen repeatedly, ten times or more. The V and J genes are TRBV4-3 and TRBJ1-4; no firm D call. CDR1 is LGHNA, CDR2 YSLEER, per germline. The CDR3 consists of 15 residues. Deletions cut 1 base from V and 0 bases from J, with 6 bases between. Written as DNA, the CDR3 is TGCGCCAGCAGCCAAGTAGTAGCAACTAATGAAAAACTGTTTTTT. Translating it yields CASSQVVATNEKLFF.

With respect to this clonotype: A read error is possible here, since a much larger clone lies one base away. J is TRBJ1-1 and V is TRBV5-1, with a possible D match to TRBD1 (6 bases). The CDR3 has 14 residues. Germline CDR1 reads SGHRS; CDR2 reads YFSETQ. The CDR3 region is CACSLAGGLTEAFF. The DNA of the CDR3 is TGCGCCTGCAGCTTGGCCGGGGGGCTTACTGAAGCTTTCTTT.

On this clonotype itself: At one end, the junction sequence differs from germline, possibly due to a read error. The rearrangement uses TRBV7-8 and TRBJ2-3, with TRBD1 matching 9 bases. Germline V CDR1 and CDR2: SGHVS, FQNEAQ. The CDR3 is 14 amino acids. The CDR3 bases are TGTGCTGTAGACGTACAGGGGGCCACAGATACGCCGTATTTT. Its translation: CAVDVQGATDTPYF.

With regard to this clonotype: A much larger clone lies a single base off, so this may be a read error. This CDR3 is missing its conserved last phenylalanine or tryptophan, likely due to a read error. V is TRBV28 and J is TRBJ1-5; D gene ambiguous. Germline V gene data show CDR1 as MDHEN and CDR2 as SYDVKM. The CDR3 sequence is 14 residues long. V was pared by 3 bases and J by 5 bases, with 11 bases between. CDR3 DNA: TGTGCCAGCAGTTTGTACGGGGAATATCAGCCCCAGCATATT. It codes for CASSLYGEYQPQHI.

For the CDR3, the DNA is TGTGCCAGCAGCTTAGACGCCAGCGGGGATGAGCAGTTCTTC. It yields the protein CASSLDASGDEQFF. The chain uses TRBV11-2 and TRBJ2-1; TRBD2 matches 7 bases. Trimming at V came to 0 bases and at J to 8 bases, leaving 4 bases not matched to a gene. Per the germline V gene, CDR1 is SGHAT and CDR2 is FQNNGV. This CDR3 region has 14 residues.

On this clonotype itself: A much bigger clone sits one base away, suggesting this may be a read error. The V and J genes are TRBV19 and TRBJ2-2, with D possibly matching TRBD1 (5 bases). V lost 2 bases and J 6 bases, leaving 13 bases between the germline ends. CDR3 length equals 15 residues. Per germline, CDR1 LNHDA and CDR2 SQIVND (reference sequence). In DNA form, the CDR3 reads TGTGCCAGTAGTATACAGGGTCTTGGCGCCGGGGAGCTGTTTTTT. Protein product: CASSIQGLGAGELFF. Full variable domain (remainder filled in from reference TRBV19 and TRBJ2-2): DGGITQSPKYLFRKEGQNVTLSCEQNLNHDAMYWYRQDPGQGLRLIYYSQIVNDFQKGDIAEGYSVSREKKESFPLTVTSAQKNPTAFYLCASSIQGLGAGELFFGEGSRLTVL.